This entry features one T cell receptor beta chain sequence. The record originates from a study of blood T cell repertoires in COVID-19. The wider study: Samples came from the United States, Italy and Spain, spanning acute and convalescent COVID-19. Sample material is recorded as cDNA or gDNA derived from T cells, B-cell-depleted T cells, or PBMCs.

After removal of 3 bases from V and 7 bases from J, the junction contained 16 bases not matched to a gene. CDR1 SGDLS and CDR2 YYNGEE come from the germline V gene. The CDR3 extends over 19 amino acids. Under the authors' procedure: The assay estimated nucleated cells by amplifying reference gene primers. The assay was immunoSEQ multiplex PCR, and TCRdb's table has in-frame clones only and misses some. The D gene and trimming were derived from the DNA, and the V and J assignments and clone size from that table. Found here are around 100,000 clones, roughly nine tenths of them singletons; the top ten hold 32%.

This clonotype was obtained from a woman of 80 years or more with acute or convalescent COVID-19. This sequence joins TRBV9 and TRBJ1-6, with 10 bases fitting TRBD1. Sequenced sample: peripheral blood. For the CDR3, the DNA is TGTGCCAGCAGCGAAAGCGTTGACAGGGGGCTAGATGGGAATTCACCCCTCCACTTT. Translated: CASSESVDRGLDGNSPLHF.